The 17 T cell receptor beta chains below come from one sample, sequenced in a study of technical replicates of blood from several donors. The protocol was immunoSEQ multiplex PCR, while the TCRdb copy is restricted to in-frame clones and leaves out a portion. The sample shows tens of thousands of clones, approximately 94% of them seen only once. The sample comprised T cells isolated from PBMCs. The source of these receptors is a human donor in good health.

The chain recombines TRBV6-1 with TRBJ2-7; 9 nucleotides align to TRBD2. The CDR3 totals 16 residues. Germline V gene lookup returns CDR1 MNHNS and CDR2 SASEGT. Trimming took 1 base from V and 5 from J; bases not matched to a gene: 9. The CDR3 region has the DNA TGTGCCAGCAGTGAAGAGGGCGGGGGGGCCAGGCACGAGCAGTACTTC. It translates to CASSEEGGGARHEQYF.

The chain employs TRBV18 and TRBJ1-1, with unresolved D. In germline, CDR1 is KGHSH, CDR2 LQKENI. V was shortened by 1 base and J by 0 bases, with 15 bases between the two germline ends. CDR3 size: 17 residues. The CDR3: CASSPRPSGSMNTEAFF. Here the CDR3 DNA reads TGTGCCAGCTCACCACGCCCCTCGGGGAGCATGAACACTGAAGCTTTCTTT.

V is TRBV28 and J is TRBJ1-5; 7 nucleotides match TRBD1. The J segment lost 0 bases and the V segment lost 6 bases, leaving 5 bases of the junction unmatched. The germline gives CDR1 MDHEN, CDR2 SYDVKM. The CDR3 consists of 15 residues. The chain's CDR3 is CASSLGQYSNQPQHF. The CDR3 DNA reads TGTGCCAGCAGCCTGGGACAGTATAGCAATCAGCCCCAGCATTTT. Drawing the rest from reference TRBV28 and TRBJ1-5, the complete variable domain is DVKVTQSSRYLVKRTGEKVFLECVQDMDHENMFWYRQDPGLGLRLIYFSYDVKMKEKGDIPEGYSVSREKKERFSLILESASTNQTSMYLCASSLGQYSNQPQHFGDGTRLSIL.

This chain links TRBV11-2 with TRBJ1-6; a possible D gene is TRBD1 (6 bases). The CDR3 sequence is 17 residues long. In germline, CDR1 is SGHAT, CDR2 FQNNGV. Trimming took 0 bases from V and 9 from J, leaving 18 bases between them. The CDR3 here is CASSLELVGRGTSPLHF. For the CDR3, the DNA is TGTGCCAGCAGCTTAGAATTGGTTGGCAGGGGAACTTCACCCCTCCACTTT. Full variable domain (rest looked up from reference TRBV11-2 and TRBJ1-6): EAGVAQSPRYKIIEKRQSVAFWCNPISGHATLYWYQQILGQGPKLLIQFQNNGVVDDSQLPKDRFSAERLKGVDSTLKIQPAKLEDSAVYLCASSLELVGRGTSPLHFGNGTRLTVT.

This rearrangement joins TRBV7-6 to TRBJ2-5; no definite D call. V lost 4 bases and J lost 1, with 16 bases in between. Germline V gene sequence: CDR1 SGHVS, CDR2 FNYEAQ. This CDR3 has 16 amino acids. CDR3 amino acids: CASSSPSTHPQETQYF. CDR3 DNA sequence: TGTGCCAGCAGCTCCCCCTCAACACACCCCCAAGAGACCCAGTACTTC.

The chain couples TRBV28 to TRBJ2-3, with 11 nucleotides matching TRBD2. J lost 5 bases, V lost 8 bases, and 12 bases had no gene match. This CDR3 contains 16 residues. Germline CDR1 reads MDHEN; CDR2 reads SYDVKM. CDR3 coding DNA: TGTGCCAGCGGAGTAATAGCGGGGGGGCCGAGAGATACGCAGTATTTT. Protein: CASGVIAGGPRDTQYF.

The chain links TRBV28 to TRBJ1-3, with D perhaps matching TRBD1 (6 bases). Trimming took off 5 bases at V and 8 bases at J, with 19 bases between the two ends. The CDR3 consists of 15 residues. In germline, CDR1 is MDHEN, CDR2 SYDVKM. In DNA, the CDR3 is TGTGCCAGCAGTCTCGACAACAGGGCGATGGACACCATATATTTT. Amino acid sequence: CASSLDNRAMDTIYF.

The gene calls are TRBV5-1 and TRBJ1-4, with 7 bases aligning to TRBD1. V shed 4 bases, J shed 6 bases, and the junction held 6 bases outside the gene matches. There are 14 residues in the CDR3. CDR1 and CDR2 from the germline V gene are SGHRS and YFSETQ. The CDR3 DNA is TGCGCCAGCAGCGAGGGGACAGTGGATGAAAAACTGTTTTTT. Its translation: CASSEGTVDEKLFF.

This chain connects TRBV28 to TRBJ2-7, with TRBD1 as a possible D gene (5 bases). Looked up from germline, CDR1 is MDHEN and CDR2 is SYDVKM. The CDR3 consists of 14 residues. The V gene lost 2 bases and the J gene lost 2 bases, with 10 bases spanning the gap. The CDR3 sequence is CASSLVRTTYEQYF. The CDR3 DNA follows: TGTGCCAGCAGTTTAGTTAGGACAACCTACGAGCAGTACTTC. Based on the CDR3 plus reference TRBV28 and TRBJ2-7, the full variable domain is DVKVTQSSRYLVKRTGEKVFLECVQDMDHENMFWYRQDPGLGLRLIYFSYDVKMKEKGDIPEGYSVSREKKERFSLILESASTNQTSMYLCASSLVRTTYEQYFGPGTRLTVT.

J is TRBJ2-2 and V is TRBV6-5, with D tentatively TRBD1 (6 bases). Germline assignment: CDR1 MNHEY and CDR2 SVGAGI. The V gene lost 4 bases and the J gene lost 3 bases, with 9 bases spanning the gap. The CDR3 contains 14 residues. The chain's CDR3 is CASSFRTDTGELFF. CDR3 in DNA: TGTGCCAGCAGTTTCCGGACAGACACCGGGGAGCTGTTTTTT.

The chain is built from TRBV19 and TRBJ2-3; no clear D. Trimming shortened V by 6 bases and J by 4 bases, and 5 bases separated the two germline ends. The CDR3 is 11 amino acids. The germline V gene encodes CDR1 LNHDA and CDR2 SQIVND (reference sequence). The CDR3 region is CASRYADTQYF. In DNA, the CDR3 is TGTGCCAGTAGGTATGCAGATACGCAGTATTTT.

This clone was observed a single time. The V call is TRBV7-9, the J call TRBJ2-5, with TRBD1 matching 11 bases. CDR1 SEHNR and CDR2 FQNEAQ come from the germline V gene (reference sequence). V gave up 5 bases and J gave up 1 base; unmatched junction bases: 3. The CDR3 has 15 residues. The CDR3 loop reads CASSPGQGVQETQYF. CDR3 bases: TGTGCCAGCAGCCCGGGACAGGGGGTCCAAGAGACCCAGTACTTC.

The chain has TRBV27 and TRBJ2-5, with D possibly matching TRBD2 (6 bases). From germline, CDR1 is MNHEY and CDR2 SMNVEV (reference sequence). The CDR3 has 16 residues. The V end lost 3 bases, the J end lost 1 base, and 15 bases lay between the germline ends. The CDR3 region is CASSLYEEGPQETQYF. In DNA form, the CDR3 reads TGTGCCAGCAGTTTGTATGAGGAGGGGCCCCAAGAGACCCAGTACTTC.

This rearrangement joins TRBV11-2 to TRBJ2-3; 12 positions agree with TRBD1. The CDR3 covers 19 residues. V shed 6 bases and J 1 base; nucleotides not matched to a gene: 14. From germline, CDR1 is SGHAT and CDR2 FQNNGV. CDR3 region: CASRTGTGGPILRTDTQYF. In DNA form, the CDR3 reads TGTGCCAGCAGGACCGGGACAGGGGGCCCTATACTCCGCACAGATACGCAGTATTTT.

This chain joins TRBV6-6 and TRBJ1-4; D perhaps matches TRBD1 (5 bases). V lost 8 bases to trimming and J lost 3 bases, with 13 bases between them. The CDR3 sequence is 14 residues long. The germline gives CDR1 MNHNY, CDR2 SVGAGI (reference sequence). CDR3 in DNA: TGTGCCAGCTGGCGGGGACTGCCTAATGAAAAACTGTTTTTT. This gives the protein CASWRGLPNEKLFF.

The rearrangement links TRBV19 to TRBJ1-5, with TRBD1 identical over 8 bases. The germline gives CDR1 LNHDA, CDR2 SQIVND (reference sequence). This CDR3 is built from 16 residues. Trimming took 1 base from V and 0 from J; bases not matched to a gene: 2. Written as DNA, the CDR3 is TGTGCCAGTAGTATAGGTGGACAGGGTAGCAATCAGCCCCAGCATTTT. Its protein is CASSIGGQGSNQPQHF.

The V call is TRBV7-9, the J call TRBJ1-5; TRBD1 matches at 8 bases. Germline values: CDR1 SEHNR, CDR2 FQNEAQ (reference sequence). Germline trimming cut 5 bases from V and 0 bases from J; bases unmatched to any gene: 6. This CDR3 has 16 residues. The CDR3 DNA is TGTGCCAGCAGCCGCGCGACAGGGGATAGCAATCAGCCCCAGCATTTT. Encoded protein: CASSRATGDSNQPQHF.